A single sample gave rise to the 3 T cell receptor beta chains below, sequenced in a study of spatial heterogeneity in lung cancer. Time point given: sample taken at primary tumor resection. Sequencing was performed on whole RNA extracted from tumor and nontumor lung tissue, or from frozen PBMC, and the material was left unsorted. One entry per CDR3 protein, called by TCRdb with MiXCR from the 5' RACE reads. The data show some 100,000 distinct CDR3 sequences, with approximately 8.5% seen just once and 6% to 7.5% held by the top ten. This sample comprised PBMCs, obtained at surgery. All receptors come from a male donor with early-stage non-small cell lung cancer.

In its sample, this clonotype was seen a few times. The rearrangement uses TRBV9 and TRBJ2-7; 11 nucleotides agree with TRBD2. J lost 2 bases, V lost 3 bases, and 7 bases had no gene match. CDR3 length: 16 residues. CDR1 and CDR2 from the germline V gene are SGDLS and YYNGEE. The CDR3 bases are TGTGCCAGCAGCGAAGAGAGACTAGCGGGGACCTACGAGCAGTACTTC. Protein sequence: CASSEERLAGTYEQYF.

This clonotype has ten or more counts. The chain uses TRBV7-3 and TRBJ2-4; D remains ambiguous. Germline loops: CDR1 SGHTA, CDR2 FQGTGA. V lost 1 base, J lost 5 bases, and 6 bases lay in between. The CDR3 length is 13 residues. The CDR3 nucleotides are TGTGCCAGCAGCTTAAGCCGGGAAAACATTCAGTACTTC. Translated: CASSLSRENIQYF. Supplemented by reference TRBV7-3 and TRBJ2-4, the full variable domain reads GAGVSQTPSNKVTEKGKYVELRCDPISGHTALYWYRQSLGQGPEFLIYFQGTGAADDSGLPNDRFFAVRPEGSVSTLKIQRTERGDSAVYLCASSLSRENIQYFGAGTRLSVL.

This clonotype occurred a few times. The chain has TRBV5-1 and TRBJ1-1; D is undetermined. The V and J ends lost 7 bases and 7 bases respectively, with 20 bases between them. CDR1 SGHRS and CDR2 YFSETQ come from the germline V gene. CDR3 length: 14 residues. The CDR3, as DNA: TGCGCCAGCGCAAATGTTCAAGGAACTCTTGAAGCTTTCTTT. It encodes CASANVQGTLEAFF.